A single sample gave rise to the 13 T cell receptor beta chains below, sequenced in a study of T cell repertoires in cytomegalovirus infection. TCRdb itself ran the reads through MiXCR, one entry per CDR3 protein. The sample contains almost 550,000 distinct CDR3 sequences, 16% of which appear only once. Sequencing input: CD8+ T cells from PBMCs. The receptors were sampled from a human donor in good health (CMV status not recorded). Some clones in this sample may be carry-over from other donors' samples.

CDR3 protein: CASRKAQGLAALSSYEQYF. In nucleotides, the CDR3 is TGTGCCAGCAGGAAGGCCCAGGGACTAGCGGCACTTAGCTCCTACGAGCAGTACTTC. The chain joins TRBV28 to TRBJ2-7, with 11 bases identical to TRBD2. CDR3 length: 19 residues. V lost 6 bases, J lost 0 bases, and 16 bases stayed unmatched. CDR1 and CDR2 (germline): MDHEN, SYDVKM.

V gene TRBV27 combines with J gene TRBJ2-1, with 9 nucleotides matching TRBD2. The V segment lost 8 bases and the J segment 3 bases; nucleotides outside the gene matches: 2. Germline loops: CDR1 MNHEY, CDR2 SMNVEV (reference sequence). CDR3 size: 13 residues. The CDR3 coding sequence is TGTGCCAGCCAGACTAGCGGCTACAATGAGCAGTTCTTC. This codes for CASQTSGYNEQFF.

This clonotype was counted a few times. The V gene is TRBV27, the J gene TRBJ1-1; a weak D match, TRBD1 (6 bases). CDR1 and CDR2 (germline): MNHEY, SMNVEV (reference sequence). V gave up 7 bases and J gave up 6 bases, with 18 bases separating them. This CDR3 is 14 amino acids long. The CDR3 region has the DNA TGTGCCAGCACCTCCAAGGGGGGGAGGCCTGAAGCTTTCTTT. It codes for CASTSKGGRPEAFF.

Many counts were recorded for this clonotype. This chain links TRBV7-9 with TRBJ2-7; either TRBD1 or TRBD2 may supply D (6 bases each). CDR3 length: 20 amino acids. V lost 5 bases to trimming and J lost 5 bases, with 34 bases between them. Germline values: CDR1 SEHNR, CDR2 FQNEAQ (reference sequence). CDR3 bases: TGTGCCAGCAGCCCGAACAAAAGGGAGGTACAGGGACCTAGGGGGGACGAGCAGTACTTC. It translates to CASSPNKREVQGPRGDEQYF. The full variable domain, in which reference TRBV7-9 and TRBJ2-7 provide the parts outside the CDR3, is DTGVSQNPRHKITKRGQNVTFRCDPISEHNRLYWYRQTLGQGPEFLTYFQNEAQLEKSRLLSDRFSAERPKGSFSTLEIQRTEQGDSAMYLCASSPNKREVQGPRGDEQYFGPGTRLTVT.

Comment on this clonotype: A junction end diverges from the germline sequence, so it may reflect a read error. The chain uses TRBV6-1 and TRBJ1-5; possible D gene TRBD1, 6 bases. The CDR3 consists of 13 residues. The germline V gene encodes CDR1 MNHNS and CDR2 SASEGT. The CDR3 DNA reads TGTGCCAGCCGAGGGGGGAACAATCAGCTCCAGCATTTT. This gives the protein CASRGGNNQLQHF.

In its sample, this clonotype was seen many times. J is TRBJ1-2 and V is TRBV7-8; TRBD1 agrees at 7 bases. The CDR3 runs to 17 residues. CDR1 SGHVS and CDR2 FQNEAQ come from the germline V gene. The junction had 11 bases not matched to a gene; V was cut back by 2 bases and J by 2 bases. The CDR3 region has the DNA TGTGCCAGCAGCTTACCCACCCAGGGGGGAGGGAACTATGGCTACACCTTC. Its protein product is CASSLPTQGGGNYGYTF.

This clonotype appeared a few times. The V call is TRBV6-4, the J call TRBJ2-1; D unclear. The germline CDR1 and CDR2 sequences are MRHNA and SNTAGT. There are 15 residues in the CDR3. V shed 6 bases and J shed 5 bases, with 17 bases lying between them. The CDR3 spells CASSGEAEPNNEQFF. The CDR3 DNA is TGTGCCAGCAGCGGTGAAGCCGAACCCAACAATGAGCAGTTCTTC.

This clonotype appeared many times. As DNA, the CDR3 is TGTGCCAGCAGAGACAGGGGACTCCAAGAGACCCAGTACTTC. This sequence encodes CASRDRGLQETQYF. This rearrangement joins TRBV7-8 to TRBJ2-5, with TRBD1 identical over 8 bases. CDR3 size: 14 residues. CDR1 is SGHVS and CDR2 is FQNEAQ in the germline V gene. V trimming: 6 bases; J trimming: 1 base; junction bases outside the gene matches: 4.

As for this clonotype: One end of the junction fails to match germline, which may point to a read error. The rearrangement links TRBV7-6 to TRBJ2-3; D is undetermined. Germline V lookup: CDR1 SGHVS, CDR2 FNYEAQ. The CDR3 has 13 amino acids. The CDR3 loop is CANSWAVTDTQYF. Written as DNA, the CDR3 is TGTGCCAACAGCTGGGCAGTTACAGATACGCAGTATTTT.

This clonotype was recorded once. The rearrangement links TRBV6-5 to TRBJ1-4, with unresolved D. Per germline, CDR1 MNHEY and CDR2 SVGAGI. The CDR3 has 17 amino acids. Trimming took off 6 bases at V and 0 bases at J, with 17 bases between the two ends. This chain's CDR3 is CASSPSIGRPTNEKLFF. The CDR3 coding sequence is TGTGCCAGCAGCCCCTCCATCGGCCGGCCAACTAATGAAAAACTGTTTTTT.

The chain combines TRBV5-1 with TRBJ1-4, with 7 bases matching TRBD1. The CDR3 length is 15 residues. CDR1 is SGHRS, CDR2 YFSETQ, per germline. V lost 4 bases, J lost 5 bases, and 8 bases stayed unmatched. The chain's CDR3 is CASSPSGGLNEKLFF. The CDR3 nucleotides are TGCGCCAGCAGCCCCTCAGGGGGGCTCAATGAAAAACTGTTTTTT.

This rearrangement joins TRBV9 to TRBJ2-1; a possible D gene is TRBD1 (6 bases). Between the trimmed V and J ends, which lost 4 bases and 5 bases, there was a span of 16 bases. Germline values: CDR1 SGDLS, CDR2 YYNGEE. This CDR3 comprises 15 residues. CDR3 nucleotide sequence: TGTGCCAGCAGCTTAAATCTAGGGACAAACAATGAGCAGTTCTTC. Residues: CASSLNLGTNNEQFF.

This clonotype was picked up many times. J is TRBJ2-2 and V is TRBV29-1; TRBD2 aligns across 11 bases. The CDR3 sequence is 14 residues long. The J segment lost 5 bases and the V segment lost 4 bases, leaving 3 bases of the junction unmatched. Looked up from germline, CDR1 is SQVTM and CDR2 is ANQGSEA. DNA for the CDR3: TGCAGCGTTGGACTAGCGGGGCCGACCGGGGAGCTGTTTTTT. It translates to CSVGLAGPTGELFF.